This record looks at one TCR beta chain sequence and its context. This sample is drawn from a study of control samples from healthy donors and cancer patients. Generated by immunoSEQ multiplex PCR, the TCRdb table keeps only in-frame clones and is missing some. The repertoire holds some 140,000 clones, 92% seen once, with about 11% in the top ten. J was trimmed by 7 bases and V by 4 bases; bases with no gene match: 8. Germline V CDR1 and CDR2: SQVTM, ANQGSEA. The CDR3 spans 15 residues. The source of this sequence is a young man in good health. V usage is TRBV29-1 and J usage is TRBJ2-1, with TRBD2 matching over 12 bases. Sequences were obtained from blood. The CDR3 region has the DNA TGCAGCGTTGGGAATCTAGCGGGAGGGCCGAATGAGCAGTTCTTC. Its translation: CSVGNLAGGPNEQFF.